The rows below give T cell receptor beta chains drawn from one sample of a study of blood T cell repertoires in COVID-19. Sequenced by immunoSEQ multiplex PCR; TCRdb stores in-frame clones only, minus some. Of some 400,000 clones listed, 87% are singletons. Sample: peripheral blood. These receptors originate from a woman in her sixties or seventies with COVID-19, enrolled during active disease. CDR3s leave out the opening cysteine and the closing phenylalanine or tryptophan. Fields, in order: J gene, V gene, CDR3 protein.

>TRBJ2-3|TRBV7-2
ASSHTSGGADTQY
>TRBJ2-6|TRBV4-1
ASSQVQGIVSGANVLT
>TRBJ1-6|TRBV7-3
ASSPTAGYNSPLH
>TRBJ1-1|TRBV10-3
AISEGQGGALF
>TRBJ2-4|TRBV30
AWMGQSLAKNIQY
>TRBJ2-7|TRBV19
ASSLGELYEQY
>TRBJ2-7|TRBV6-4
ASSLTGQNPYEQY
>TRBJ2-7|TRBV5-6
ASSRGHSYEQY
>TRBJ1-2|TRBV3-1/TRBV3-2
ASSQGGGYT
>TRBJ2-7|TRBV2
ASRQGLAESYEQY
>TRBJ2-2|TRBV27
ASSLEGPNTGELF
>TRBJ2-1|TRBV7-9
ASSAAGQADYNEQF
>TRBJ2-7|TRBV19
ASSRTGRYEQY
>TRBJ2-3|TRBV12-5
ASGLGQGPDTQY
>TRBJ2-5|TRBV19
ASSEPSTGRETQY
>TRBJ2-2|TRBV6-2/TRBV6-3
ASSLPGTGSGELF
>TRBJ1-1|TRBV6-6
ASSQGAAAF
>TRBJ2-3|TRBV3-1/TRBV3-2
ASSQERKGSGGRRSTDTQY
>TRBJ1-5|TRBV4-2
ASSQDGTGVEPQH
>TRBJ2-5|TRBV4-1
ASSSRGGTLETQY
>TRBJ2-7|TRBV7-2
ASSLTGTNPYEQY
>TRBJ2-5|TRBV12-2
ASRLAGGQRGARGETQY
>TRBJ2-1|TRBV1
TSSQAQVGEQF
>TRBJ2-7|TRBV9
ASSPRTSYEQY
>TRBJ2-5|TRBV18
ASSPFASGQETQY
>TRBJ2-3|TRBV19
ATSMAGGSTDTQY
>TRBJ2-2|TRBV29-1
SVNYNRDSGSGELF
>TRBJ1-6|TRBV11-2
ASSLSGNSPLH